This TCR beta chain was sequenced in a study of shared clonotypes between healthy human individuals. Produced via immunoSEQ multiplex PCR; TCRdb's table is partial and in-frame only. The sample holds 980,000 or so clones; roughly 72% are singletons and the top ten take 1.5%. The sequence derives from a man in his late teens or twenties in good health. The sample taken for sequencing was memory CD4+ T cells sorted from blood. Subset defined: CD45RA-negative fraction.

The DNA of the CDR3 is TGTGCCAGCAGCTCGGACGGATACACCGGGGAGCTGTTTTTT. Translating it yields CASSSDGYTGELFF. V usage is TRBV5-4 and J usage is TRBJ2-2; D is undetermined. Germline values: CDR1 SGHNT, CDR2 YYREEE (reference sequence). Trimming took off 3 bases at V and 3 bases at J, with 9 bases between the two ends. The CDR3 sequence is 14 residues long.